Below are 21 T cell receptor beta chains sequenced from a single sample in a study of CXCR3-negative and CXCR3-positive naive CD8 T cells. These receptors lack a known antigen. TRB cDNA libraries were made by UMI-labeled 5' RACE. Reanalyzing the 5' RACE reads, TCRdb keeps one entry per CDR3 protein, without DNA. Recorded for this sample: roughly 100,000 distinct CDR3 sequences. Study results and caveats: Hydrophobicity of TRB CDR3s was greater in CXCR3-positive naive cells than in CXCR3-negative naive cells.

The specimen sequenced was naive CXCR3+ CD8+ T cells from blood. Subset indicated: CD45RO-CCR7+CD27+CD95- naive CD8+ T cells expressing CXCR3 (TNR3+). These receptors originate from a human donor in good health. Some clones in this sample may be carry-over from other donors' samples.

The CDR3 loop reads CASNLDSLKTEAFF. The V call is TRBV5-1, the J call TRBJ1-1. The CDR3 totals 14 residues. Germline V lookup: CDR1 SGHRS, CDR2 YFSETQ.

V and J are TRBV9 and TRBJ2-1. Per the germline V gene, CDR1 is SGDLS and CDR2 is YYNGEE. The CDR3 is 13 amino acids. CDR3 sequence reads: CASSVDSYNEQFF.

The rearrangement joins TRBV11-2 to TRBJ2-2; TCRdb's D call of TRBD1 is untestable without DNA. Germline V lookup: CDR1 SGHAT, CDR2 FQNNGV. CDR3 length equals 15 residues. The CDR3 reads CASSLVFGATGELFF.

The CDR3 spells CASSWDSSYEQYF. The chain has TRBV27 and TRBJ2-7; TCRdb selects TRBD1, and the lack of DNA leaves this call unchecked. The CDR3 has 13 residues. Looked up from germline, CDR1 is MNHEY and CDR2 is SMNVEV (reference sequence).

V gene TRBV9 combines with J gene TRBJ2-1; with no DNA, the TCRdb D assignment of TRBD1 cannot be verified. Germline V lookup: CDR1 SGDLS, CDR2 YYNGEE. The CDR3 sequence is 14 residues long. CDR3 in amino acids: CASSLSDRGNEQFF.

The chain links TRBV4-3 to TRBJ2-7; TCRdb's assignment of TRBD1 cannot be checked, as there is no DNA. Germline V gene lookup returns CDR1 LGHNA and CDR2 YSLEER. CDR3 length: 16 amino acids. CDR3 loop: CASSQSGTGEFYEQYF.

This chain uses TRBV29-1 with TRBJ1-1; TCRdb returns TRBD1, unconfirmable since there is no DNA. There are 13 residues in the CDR3. Germline CDR1 reads SQVTM; CDR2 reads ANQGSEA. Here the CDR3 reads CSVRSGVNTEAFF.

The chain joins TRBV28 to TRBJ2-7; absent DNA, TCRdb's TRBD1 call cannot be checked. CDR3 length: 15 residues. Germline CDR1 and CDR2: MDHEN and SYDVKM. The CDR3 reads CASSLGDREIREQYF.

The chain links TRBV11-2 to TRBJ2-3; the TCRdb call, TRBD1, lacks DNA for checking. Germline lookup yields CDR1 SGHAT and CDR2 FQNNGV. CDR3 length: 18 amino acids. This CDR3 reads CASSLDEGGGASTDTQYF.

The gene calls are TRBV5-1 and TRBJ1-5. The germline V gene encodes CDR1 SGHRS and CDR2 YFSETQ. The CDR3 spans 14 residues. The CDR3: CASSLDGLNQPQHF. Full variable domain (rest looked up from reference TRBV5-1 and TRBJ1-5): KAGVTQTPRYLIKTRGQQVTLSCSPISGHRSVSWYQQTPGQGLQFLFEYFSETQRNKGNFPGRFSGRQFSNSRSEMNVSTLELGDSALYLCASSLDGLNQPQHFGDGTRLSIL.

The chain has TRBV29-1 and TRBJ2-1; without DNA, the TCRdb call of TRBD1 cannot be checked. Germline values: CDR1 SQVTM, CDR2 ANQGSEA. The CDR3 totals 15 residues. The CDR3 region is CSVEGGQEGYNEQFF.

The chain employs TRBV28 and TRBJ1-2; TCRdb reports TRBD1, a call that lacks DNA to check it against. Germline V gene sequence: CDR1 MDHEN, CDR2 SYDVKM. This CDR3 is built from 13 residues. The CDR3 is CASSRPGKGGYTF.

The V and J genes are TRBV20-1 and TRBJ2-2; TCRdb outputs TRBD1, but without DNA this stays unchecked. Germline V gene data show CDR1 as DFQATT and CDR2 as SNEGSKA (reference sequence). This CDR3 region has 16 residues. The CDR3 protein is CSARAFTGGDTGELFF.

The chain combines TRBV3-1 with TRBJ2-1; TCRdb returns TRBD2, unconfirmable since there is no DNA. Germline V gene lookup returns CDR1 LGHDT and CDR2 YNNKEL (reference sequence). CDR3 length equals 16 residues. This chain's CDR3 is CASSQEAGEGWNEQFF.

The chain employs TRBV11-2 and TRBJ2-7. The germline V gene encodes CDR1 SGHAT and CDR2 FQNNGV. The CDR3 contains 14 residues. The CDR3 spells CASSLAAATYEQYF. Based on the CDR3 plus reference TRBV11-2 and TRBJ2-7, the full variable domain is EAGVAQSPRYKIIEKRQSVAFWCNPISGHATLYWYQQILGQGPKLLIQFQNNGVVDDSQLPKDRFSAERLKGVDSTLKIQPAKLEDSAVYLCASSLAAATYEQYFGPGTRLTVT.

The chain employs TRBV24-1 and TRBJ2-3; TCRdb proposes TRBD2, but this gene call is untestable without DNA. Germline V CDR1 and CDR2: KGHDR, SFDVKD. CDR3 size: 16 residues. The CDR3 region is CATSRLASGGGDTQYF.

This sequence joins TRBV14 and TRBJ2-7; the D call of TRBD2 rests on TCRdb alone, since no DNA is present to check it. CDR3 length equals 15 residues. From germline, CDR1 is SGHDN and CDR2 FVKESK. The CDR3 spells CASSPREYGWGEQYF.

The gene calls are TRBV2 and TRBJ2-2; TCRdb's D call of TRBD1 is untestable without DNA. Germline CDR1 is SNHLY and CDR2 is FYNNEI. The CDR3 has 14 residues. Here the CDR3 reads CASSELGGTGELFF.

V usage is TRBV30 and J usage is TRBJ2-2; TCRdb's D call of TRBD1 is untestable without DNA. The CDR3 has 15 amino acids. Germline CDR1 GTSNPN, CDR2 SVGIG (reference sequence). CDR3 sequence: CACPGRTADTGELFF. Full variable domain (remainder filled in from reference TRBV30 and TRBJ2-2): SQTIHQWPATLVQPVGSPLSLECTVEGTSNPNLYWYRQAAGRGLQLLFYSVGIGQISSEVPQNLSASRPQDRQFILSSKKLLLSDSGFYLCACPGRTADTGELFFGEGSRLTVL.

CDR3 sequence reads: CASRQGGAAPYEQYF. The rearrangement joins TRBV6-5 to TRBJ2-7; TCRdb names TRBD1, which stays unverified in the absence of DNA. Germline V gives CDR1 MNHEY, CDR2 SVGAGI. The CDR3 is made up of 15 amino acids.

The chain couples TRBV19 to TRBJ1-1. This CDR3 is built from 15 residues. CDR1 is LNHDA and CDR2 is SQIVND in the germline V gene (reference sequence). The CDR3 loop reads CASSSGGLPVTEAFF.